The source of this T cell receptor (beta chain) is a study of CD8 T cells in Susac syndrome. RNA, at roughly 0.5 to 1 ug, was reverse transcribed with random hexamers. TCRdb itself ran the immunoSEQ multiplex PCR reads through MiXCR, one entry per CDR3 protein. This sample carries roughly 200,000 distinct CDR3 sequences, around 94% of them seen once, and the ten largest clones take approximately 0.099%. This clonotype was recorded once. This CDR3 is 15 amino acids long. CDR1 and CDR2 (germline): SGHAT, FQDESV (reference sequence). Trimming took off 5 bases at V and 0 bases at J, with 14 bases between the two ends.

Sequencing was performed on CD4+ T cells from PBMCs. This TCR derives from a human donor with Susac syndrome. The chain links TRBV11-1 to TRBJ2-7; D possibly corresponds to TRBD1 (6 bases). The CDR3 region is CASSGGRLTSYEQYF. CDR3 nucleotides: TGTGCCAGCAGCGGGGGCCGACTCACCTCCTACGAGCAGTACTTC.